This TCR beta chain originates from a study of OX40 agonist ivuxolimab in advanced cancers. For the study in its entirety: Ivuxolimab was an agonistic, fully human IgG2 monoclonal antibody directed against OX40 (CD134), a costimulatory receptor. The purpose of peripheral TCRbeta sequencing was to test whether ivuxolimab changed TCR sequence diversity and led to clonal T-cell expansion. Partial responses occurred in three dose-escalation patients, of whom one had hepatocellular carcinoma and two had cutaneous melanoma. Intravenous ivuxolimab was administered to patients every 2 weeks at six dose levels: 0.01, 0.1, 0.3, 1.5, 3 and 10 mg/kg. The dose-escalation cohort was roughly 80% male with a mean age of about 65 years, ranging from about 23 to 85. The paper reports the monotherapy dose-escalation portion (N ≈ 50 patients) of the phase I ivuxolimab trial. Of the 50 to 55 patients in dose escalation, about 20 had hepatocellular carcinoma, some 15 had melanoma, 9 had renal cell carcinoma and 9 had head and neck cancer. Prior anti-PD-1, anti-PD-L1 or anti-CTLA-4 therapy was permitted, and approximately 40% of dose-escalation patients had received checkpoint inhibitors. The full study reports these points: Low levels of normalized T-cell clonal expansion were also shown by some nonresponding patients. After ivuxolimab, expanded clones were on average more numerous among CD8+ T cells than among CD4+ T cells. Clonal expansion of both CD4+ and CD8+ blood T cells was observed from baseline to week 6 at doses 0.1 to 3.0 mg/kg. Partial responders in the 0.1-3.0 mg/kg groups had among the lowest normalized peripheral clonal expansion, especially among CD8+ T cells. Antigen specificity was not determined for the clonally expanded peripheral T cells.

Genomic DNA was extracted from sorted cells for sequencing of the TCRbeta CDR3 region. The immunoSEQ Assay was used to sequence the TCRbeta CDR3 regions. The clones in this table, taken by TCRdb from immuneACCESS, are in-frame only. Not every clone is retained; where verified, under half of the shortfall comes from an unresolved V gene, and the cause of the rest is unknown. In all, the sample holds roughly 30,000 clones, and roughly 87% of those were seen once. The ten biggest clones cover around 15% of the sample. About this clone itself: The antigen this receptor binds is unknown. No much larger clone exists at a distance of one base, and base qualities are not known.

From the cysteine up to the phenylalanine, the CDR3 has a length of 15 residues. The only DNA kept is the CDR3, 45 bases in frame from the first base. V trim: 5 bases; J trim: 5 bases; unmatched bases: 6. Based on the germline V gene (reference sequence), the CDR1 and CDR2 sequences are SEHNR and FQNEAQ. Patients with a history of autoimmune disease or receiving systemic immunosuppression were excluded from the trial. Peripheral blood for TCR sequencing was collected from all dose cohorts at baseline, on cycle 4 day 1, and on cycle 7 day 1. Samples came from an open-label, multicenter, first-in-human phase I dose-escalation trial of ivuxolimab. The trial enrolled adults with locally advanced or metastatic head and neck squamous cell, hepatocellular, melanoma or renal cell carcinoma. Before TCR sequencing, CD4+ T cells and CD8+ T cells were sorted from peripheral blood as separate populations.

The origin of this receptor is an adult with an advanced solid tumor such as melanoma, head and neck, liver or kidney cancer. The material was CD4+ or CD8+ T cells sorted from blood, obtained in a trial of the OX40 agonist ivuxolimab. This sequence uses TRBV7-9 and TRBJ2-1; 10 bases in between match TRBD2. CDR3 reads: CASSQGLAPNNEQFF. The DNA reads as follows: TGTGCCAGCAGCCAGGGACTAGCGCCCAACAATGAGCAGTTCTTC.